The rows below give T cell receptor beta chains drawn from one sample of a study of CD8+ T cells in alopecia areata. Profiling relied on immunoSEQ multiplex PCR, and the TCRdb table lists in-frame clones only, not all of them. Of 110,000 or so clones listed, 56% are singletons. Sequenced material: CD4+ T cells sorted from blood, taken at week 24, from a patient treated with tofacitinib. Every receptor here comes from a human donor with alopecia areata. CDR3s include the opening cysteine and the closing phenylalanine or tryptophan. A D gene is named only where the DNA matches it firmly. The size field is filled for only some rows; it gives once, few, many or a size class.

TRBV7-2	few	TRBJ2-3	-	TGTGCCAGCACCTCAGGGGTTTTCACAGATACGCAGTATTTT	CASTSGVFTDTQYF
TRBV29-1	-	TRBJ2-2	-	TGCAGCGTTCGTGTGGGGACCGGGGAGCTGTTTTTT	CSVRVGTGELFF
TRBV5-1	few	TRBJ2-7	-	TGCGCCAGCAGCTTGGACAGGGCAGACGACGAGCAGTACTTC	CASSLDRADDEQYF
TRBV4-3	-	TRBJ1-6	-	TGCGCCAGCAGCCAAGAAAGCGTAGTTCAGAGTGGGTCACCCCTCCACTTT	CASSQESVVQSGSPLHF
TRBV5-1	-	TRBJ1-1	-	TGCGCCAGCAGCTTTGACAGAATCCGGAACACTGAAGCTTTCTTT	CASSFDRIRNTEAFF
TRBV5-1	-	TRBJ2-5	TRBD1	TGCGCCAGCAGCTTTAAGGACAGGGAGGAGACCCAGTACTTC	CASSFKDREETQYF
TRBV5-4	once	TRBJ2-5	TRBD1	TGTGCCAGCAGCTTGACAGGGGAAGAGACCCAGTACTTC	CASSLTGEETQYF
TRBV30	-	TRBJ1-3	-	TGTGCCTGGAGTCAAGGGGGAAACACCATATATTTT	CAWSQGGNTIYF
TRBV7-9	-	TRBJ1-6	-	TGTGCCAGCAGCTTCCCTGGGGATAATTCACCCCTCCACTTT	CASSFPGDNSPLHF
TRBV5-1	-	TRBJ2-1	-	TGCGCCAGCAGCTTGCGGGAACAGCAGTTCTTC	CASSLREQQFF
TRBV5-6	-	TRBJ1-2	TRBD1	TGTGCTCCGAAAGGGGACAGGAACTATGGCTACACCTTC	CAPKGDRNYGYTF
TRBV30	-	TRBJ1-2	TRBD1	TGTGCCTGGAGTAGGGGCAGGGGGCTTGATGGCTACACCTTC	CAWSRGRGLDGYTF
TRBV23-1	-	TRBJ2-1	TRBD2	TGCGCCAGCAGTCATACTAGCGGGGGGGCGTCCTACAATGAGCAGTTCTTC	CASSHTSGGASYNEQFF
TRBV11-2	-	TRBJ2-7	TRBD2	TGTGCCAGCAGCTTAGTAGCTAGCGGGGTTTACGAGCAGTACTTC	CASSLVASGVYEQYF
TRBV29-1	-	TRBJ1-1	-	TGCAGCGTGGGACGGATGAACACTGAAGCTTTCTTT	CSVGRMNTEAFF
TRBV5-1	-	TRBJ2-5	-	TGCGCCAGCCACGACGGAAGCTACCAAGAGACCCAGTACTTC	CASHDGSYQETQYF
TRBV11-1	-	TRBJ2-7	-	TGTGCCAGCAGCCGGACGGGGCAGGAGCAGTACTTC	CASSRTGQEQYF
TRBV7-9	-	TRBJ2-3	-	TGTGCCAGCAGCTCCCTTGGGGACACAGATACGCAGTATTTT	CASSSLGDTDTQYF
TRBV6-5	-	TRBJ1-2	TRBD1	TGTGCCAGCAGTTACTCTGGGACAGGGTTTGGCTACACCTTC	CASSYSGTGFGYTF
TRBV27	-	TRBJ1-6	TRBD1	TGTGCCAGCAGTTTCCAGGGGACAGCCTATAATTCACCCCTCCACTTT	CASSFQGTAYNSPLHF
TRBV7-3	few	TRBJ2-3	-	TGTGCCAGCAGCGGTGGGGGCACAGATACGCAGTATTTT	CASSGGGTDTQYF
TRBV4-2	-	TRBJ1-3	-	TGTGCCAGCAGCCAGGTAGGCCAGGCGAACTCTGGAAACACCATATATTTT	CASSQVGQANSGNTIYF
TRBV7-9	-	TRBJ2-5	TRBD2	TGTGCCAGCAGCACGGGACTAACCTCGGAGACCCAGTACTTC	CASSTGLTSETQYF
TRBV7-6	-	TRBJ2-5	TRBD1	TGTGCCAGCAGCTTTTCCGGGACAGGGAAAGAGACCCAGTACTTC	CASSFSGTGKETQYF
TRBV7-2	few	TRBJ2-5	-	TGTGCCAGCAGCTTAAATCGAGGCCAAGAGACCCAGTACTTC	CASSLNRGQETQYF